This is a list of T cell receptor beta chains from one sample in a study of cytomegalovirus exposure and HLA in healthy donors. TCRdb's copy holds only in-frame clones and misses some; the assay was immunoSEQ multiplex PCR. The table lists about 200,000 clones, about nine tenths of them singletons. Specimen: PBMCs. These receptors originate from a boy younger than 10 in good health and CMV-seronegative. Each CDR3 is given with its conserved first and last residue. The D gene is left open where the match is weak. For some rows the clone size is stated as once, few or many, or as a class when expanded; others skip it.

J: TRBJ2-3
D: .
V: TRBV19
size: .
DNA: TGTGCCAGTAGTATTGGCGGGACCGTAGCAGGCACGCAGTATTTT
CDR3: CASSIGGTVAGTQYF

J: TRBJ1-4
D: .
V: TRBV5-1
size: .
DNA: TGCGCCAGCAGCTTTGACCCCAGGCCTCGGGAAAATGAAAAACTGTTTTTT
CDR3: CASSFDPRPRENEKLFF

J: TRBJ1-1
D: .
V: TRBV19
size: few
DNA: TGTGCCAGTAGTTCCCGGTTGAACACTGAAGCTTTCTTT
CDR3: CASSSRLNTEAFF

J: TRBJ1-6
D: .
V: TRBV7-6
size: .
DNA: TGTGCCAGCAGCCTAAAAGATAATTCACCCCTCCACTTT
CDR3: CASSLKDNSPLHF

J: TRBJ2-7
D: TRBD2
V: TRBV7-9
size: .
DNA: TGTGCCAGCAGTGAATCTAGCGGGGCTATCTACGAGCAGTACTTC
CDR3: CASSESSGAIYEQYF

J: TRBJ1-1
D: .
V: TRBV2
size: .
DNA: TGTGCCAGCAGTGCCGACACTGAAGCTTTCTTT
CDR3: CASSADTEAFF

J: TRBJ2-2
D: TRBD2
V: TRBV7-3
size: .
DNA: TGTGCCAGCAGCCCTGCCGGGACTAGAAACGACGGGGAGCTGTTTTTT
CDR3: CASSPAGTRNDGELFF

J: TRBJ1-1
D: .
V: TRBV6-5
size: .
DNA: TGTGCCAGCAGTACCCCCGGGACACCGAACACTGAAGCTTTCTTT
CDR3: CASSTPGTPNTEAFF

J: TRBJ2-3
D: .
V: TRBV7-9
size: .
DNA: TGTGCCAGCAGCCCGGTGGATACGCAGTATTTT
CDR3: CASSPVDTQYF

J: TRBJ2-7
D: TRBD2
V: TRBV5-1
size: .
DNA: TGCGCCAGCAGCCCCGGGGGGGGGCGGCTGCCCCGGCTCACCTACGAGCAGTACTTC
CDR3: CASSPGGGRLPRLTYEQYF

J: TRBJ2-2
D: TRBD1
V: TRBV7-6
size: .
DNA: TGTGCCAGCAGCTGGACAGGTGGCGGATCCGGGGAGCTGTTTTTT
CDR3: CASSWTGGGSGELFF

J: TRBJ2-2
D: TRBD2
V: TRBV2
size: .
DNA: TGTGCCGGGGGTATGGGACTAGCGGGAGTCGGGGAGCTGTTTTTT
CDR3: CAGGMGLAGVGELFF

J: TRBJ2-1
D: TRBD1
V: TRBV28
size: .
DNA: TGTGCCAGCAGTTTTGGGGACAGGGCTCACAATGAGCAGTTCTTC
CDR3: CASSFGDRAHNEQFF

J: TRBJ1-1
D: .
V: TRBV2
size: .
DNA: TGTGCCAGCAGTGATGTCAGACAGATGAACACTGAAGCTTTCTTT
CDR3: CASSDVRQMNTEAFF

J: TRBJ1-3
D: .
V: TRBV28
size: few
DNA: TGTGCCAGCAGCCTAACCCCGGGTGCAATCGTGCGAAACACCATATATTTT
CDR3: CASSLTPGAIVRNTIYF

J: TRBJ1-1
D: .
V: TRBV9
size: .
DNA: TGTGCCAGCAGCGTGGGGGGGGAGGGGCGTGAAGCTTTCTTT
CDR3: CASSVGGEGREAFF

J: TRBJ2-3
D: TRBD2
V: TRBV19
size: .
DNA: TGTGTGCTTAGCGGGCCATCGCCCACAGATACGCAGTATTTT
CDR3: CVLSGPSPTDTQYF

J: TRBJ1-1
D: .
V: TRBV10-3
size: few
DNA: TGTGCCATCACTCGGCAGGGGAACACTGAAGCTTTCTTT
CDR3: CAITRQGNTEAFF

J: TRBJ1-2
D: TRBD1
V: TRBV6-4
size: .
DNA: TGTGCCAGCAGGTGTGCCGGGACAGACTTAGACTATGGCTACACCTTC
CDR3: CASRCAGTDLDYGYTF

J: TRBJ2-2
D: .
V: TRBV5-1
size: .
DNA: TGCGCCAGCAGCTTTGACGGACCCCTTGCGGGCGGGGAGCTGTTTTTT
CDR3: CASSFDGPLAGGELFF

J: TRBJ1-3
D: .
V: TRBV6-1
size: .
DNA: TGTGCCAGCTCGGTGATCTCTGGAAACACCATATATTTT
CDR3: CASSVISGNTIYF

J: TRBJ2-1
D: .
V: TRBV25-1
size: .
DNA: TGTGCCAGCAGTGAACTAAGTTACAATGAGCAGTTCTTC
CDR3: CASSELSYNEQFF

J: TRBJ1-3
D: TRBD1
V: TRBV7-9
size: few
DNA: TGTGCCAGCAGCGGGGGGGACAGGGGGCCTGGAAACACCATATATTTT
CDR3: CASSGGDRGPGNTIYF

J: TRBJ1-1
D: .
V: TRBV5-1
size: .
DNA: TGCGCCAGCAGCTTGGTGCAGGACACTGAAGCTTTCTTT
CDR3: CASSLVQDTEAFF

J: TRBJ1-6
D: .
V: TRBV28
size: .
DNA: TGTGCCAGCAGTTTTTGGGGAACAGGGTATAATTCACCCCTCCACTTT
CDR3: CASSFWGTGYNSPLHF

J: TRBJ1-1
D: .
V: TRBV6-5
size: .
DNA: TGTGCCAGCACAGGGCAGGGAGGGGACACTGAAGCTTTCTTT
CDR3: CASTGQGGDTEAFF

J: TRBJ2-1
D: .
V: TRBV5-4
size: .
DNA: TGTGCCAGCAGCTTGGGGGGAGAGGGATACAATGAGCAGTTCTTC
CDR3: CASSLGGEGYNEQFF

J: TRBJ2-3
D: TRBD2
V: TRBV5-1
size: .
DNA: TGCGCCAGCAGCTTGGGACTAGCGGGGGGGACAGATACGCAGTATTTT
CDR3: CASSLGLAGGTDTQYF

J: TRBJ2-7
D: .
V: TRBV7-6
size: .
DNA: TGTGCCAGCAGCTTAGGGCGGGGGCTATACGAGCAGTACTTC
CDR3: CASSLGRGLYEQYF

J: TRBJ2-1
D: TRBD1
V: TRBV5-4
size: .
DNA: TGTGCCAGCAGCTTGGGAATAGCAGGGGACAGGGTAAATGAGCAGTTCTTC
CDR3: CASSLGIAGDRVNEQFF

J: TRBJ2-1
D: TRBD2
V: TRBV6-5
size: .
DNA: TGTGCCAGCAGCCGTAGCGGGAGTGAGGGGAATGAGCAGTTCTTC
CDR3: CASSRSGSEGNEQFF

J: TRBJ1-5
D: TRBD1
V: TRBV19
size: once
DNA: TGTGCCAGTAGTACCCCGACAGGGGGCGCGGGCAATCAGCCCCAGCATTTT
CDR3: CASSTPTGGAGNQPQHF

J: TRBJ1-2
D: .
V: TRBV6-1
size: .
DNA: TGTGCCAGCATAGGTCCCGCGGGAGGCTACACCTTC
CDR3: CASIGPAGGYTF

J: TRBJ2-3
D: TRBD2
V: TRBV11-3
size: .
DNA: TGTGCCAGCAGCCAGGGACTAGCGACAGATACGCAGTATTTT
CDR3: CASSQGLATDTQYF

J: TRBJ1-2
D: .
V: TRBV27
size: .
DNA: TGTGCCAGCAGTTTATCACCAGGGGACGGCTACACCTTC
CDR3: CASSLSPGDGYTF

J: TRBJ2-7
D: .
V: TRBV21-1
size: few
DNA: TGTGCCAGCCCCTCCAGGGGAGCCTACGAGCAGTACTTC
CDR3: CASPSRGAYEQYF

J: TRBJ2-7
D: .
V: TRBV6-5
size: .
DNA: TGTGCCAGCAGCCTCGACAGATCCTACGAGCAGTACTTC
CDR3: CASSLDRSYEQYF

J: TRBJ2-1
D: TRBD1
V: TRBV5-1
size: .
DNA: TGCGCCAGCAGCTTAGGGGGCCCTAGCTCCTACAATGAGCAGTTCTTC
CDR3: CASSLGGPSSYNEQFF

J: TRBJ2-2
D: .
V: TRBV7-3
size: .
DNA: TGTGCCAGCAGCTTGGAGACCGGGGAGCTGTTTTTT
CDR3: CASSLETGELFF

J: TRBJ1-2
D: .
V: TRBV20-1
size: .
DNA: TGCAGTGCTAGAGGCCTGGAGGGCTACACCTTC
CDR3: CSARGLEGYTF

J: TRBJ2-7
D: TRBD1
V: TRBV6-1
size: .
DNA: TGTGCCAGCAGATGGGACAGAGAGTACGAGCAGTACTTC
CDR3: CASRWDREYEQYF

J: TRBJ1-1
D: .
V: TRBV2
size: .
DNA: TGTGCCAGCAGTCCCTGGACAGATACTGAAGCTTTCTTT
CDR3: CASSPWTDTEAFF

J: TRBJ2-6
D: .
V: TRBV30
size: .
DNA: TGTGCCCAGGGGCCGGGGGCCAACGTCCTGACTTTC
CDR3: CAQGPGANVLTF

J: TRBJ2-1
D: TRBD1
V: TRBV5-1
size: .
DNA: TGCGCCAGCAGCTCGGACAGGGGGTCCTACAATGAGCAGTTCTTC
CDR3: CASSSDRGSYNEQFF

J: TRBJ2-2
D: TRBD1
V: TRBV29-1
size: .
DNA: TGCAGCGTTGACATAGGGGACAGGGCTGTCCCCGGGGAGCTGTTTTTT
CDR3: CSVDIGDRAVPGELFF

J: TRBJ1-2
D: TRBD1
V: TRBV11-2
size: .
DNA: TGTGCCAGCAGCTCTTCTAGGTCAGGGGGCGCGAAAAATGGCTACACCTTC
CDR3: CASSSSRSGGAKNGYTF